The entry that follows covers one T cell receptor beta chain sequence. The antigen is not known. The sample belongs to a study of vaccination and CD4 T cells after COVID-19. Study outcomes and limitations: Only relatively few convalescent patients were studied, and early post-infection timepoints were not analyzed.

There are 17 residues in the CDR3. With 6 bases removed from V and 0 bases from J, the gap between germline ends came to 18 bases. CDR1 SGHVT and CDR2 SQSDAQ come from the germline V gene. Indicated treatment: roughly ten-day PBMC culture with coronavirus spike peptide pools or control peptides (ViraFEST assay). With the Oncomine TCR Beta short-read assay, DNA from cultured CD4+ T cells was sequenced. TCRdb re-called the PCR reads through MiXCR, storing one row per CDR3 protein. Of about 19,000 distinct CDR3 sequences in the sample, about two fifths were seen once. Sequences were obtained from cultured CD4+ T cells from blood. This sequence originates from a human donor with COVID-19. The genes are TRBV7-4 and TRBJ1-3; D not resolved. The CDR3 DNA is TGTGCCAGCAGGCCAGATGACGGTTCTGGCTCTGGAAACACCATATATTTT. It codes for CASRPDDGSGSGNTIYF.